This note documents a single T cell receptor (beta chain) sequence. Its antigen is as yet unknown. The data belong to a study of monozygotic twins with inflammatory bowel disease. CDR3 length: 12 residues. Germline CDR1 reads MDHEN; CDR2 reads SYDVKM. TCRalpha and TCRbeta cDNA went through nested PCRs of approximately 17 and 9 cycles, two in total. TCRdb re-called the 5' RACE reads; every CDR3 protein appears as one record, without DNA. The listing contains approximately 160,000 distinct CDR3 sequences. Study observations and caveats: IBD patients had lower TCRbeta diversity (inverse Simpson) than healthy co-twins. Twin concordance left repertoire similarity unchanged, with limited power a possible explanation for this lack of difference.

This clonotype was sampled from a human donor with ulcerative colitis or Crohn's disease, or a healthy co-twin of an affected twin (not recorded which). The chain has TRBV28 and TRBJ2-1. Sequencing was carried out using blood. CDR3: CASSFRFGEQFF.